The rows below give T cell receptor beta chains drawn from one sample of a study of blood T cell repertoires in COVID-19. TCRdb's table, derived via immunoSEQ multiplex PCR, lists solely in-frame clones and lacks some. The data hold about 200,000 clones, with more than 70% observed a single time. The sample taken for sequencing was PBMCs or T cells enriched from blood (not recorded which). The receptors shown here come from a man aged 35 to 55 with acute COVID-19. CDR3s include the opening cysteine and the closing phenylalanine or tryptophan. The D gene is left open where the match is weak. The size entry is marked missing in some rows and otherwise reads once, few, many or a size class.

d_call: TRBD2
clone_size: NA
v_call: TRBV19
j_call: TRBJ2-3
cdr3_nt: TGTGCCAGTAGTATGCTAGCGGGCAATATAGGAGATACGCAGTATTTT
cdr3_aa: CASSMLAGNIGDTQYF

d_call: NA
clone_size: NA
v_call: TRBV29-1
j_call: TRBJ1-2
cdr3_nt: TGCAGCGTTGACCCTCTTCTCTATGGCTACACCTTC
cdr3_aa: CSVDPLLYGYTF

d_call: NA
clone_size: NA
v_call: TRBV19
j_call: TRBJ2-5
cdr3_nt: TGTGCCAGTAGTATAGTTACTGGGGCAAGGACCCAGTACTTC
cdr3_aa: CASSIVTGARTQYF

d_call: NA
clone_size: NA
v_call: TRBV14
j_call: TRBJ2-5
cdr3_nt: TGTGCCAGCAGCCACCGGGGTGGGGAGACCCAGTACTTC
cdr3_aa: CASSHRGGETQYF

d_call: TRBD2
clone_size: NA
v_call: TRBV27
j_call: TRBJ2-7
cdr3_nt: TGTGCCAGCAGGGCCGGGACTAGATCCTACGAGCAGTACTTC
cdr3_aa: CASRAGTRSYEQYF

d_call: NA
clone_size: NA
v_call: TRBV7-9
j_call: TRBJ1-1
cdr3_nt: TGTGCCAGCAGCATTACGGGAACTGAAGCTTTCTTT
cdr3_aa: CASSITGTEAFF

d_call: TRBD1
clone_size: NA
v_call: TRBV28
j_call: TRBJ1-2
cdr3_nt: TGTGCCAGCAGTTCTTCCGGGACAGTCTATGGCTACACCTTC
cdr3_aa: CASSSSGTVYGYTF

d_call: NA
clone_size: NA
v_call: TRBV30
j_call: TRBJ2-1
cdr3_nt: TGTGCCTGGAGTGTTTGGGGGCGCTTGAATGAGCAGTTCTTC
cdr3_aa: CAWSVWGRLNEQFF

d_call: NA
clone_size: few
v_call: TRBV2
j_call: TRBJ1-4
cdr3_nt: TGTGCCAGCACCCTGGGAGAGGTTGAAAAACTGTTTTTT
cdr3_aa: CASTLGEVEKLFF

d_call: TRBD1
clone_size: many
v_call: TRBV7-3
j_call: TRBJ1-1
cdr3_nt: TGTGCCAGCAGCCAGGGGGGACCTTTGAACACTGAAGCTTTCTTT
cdr3_aa: CASSQGGPLNTEAFF

d_call: NA
clone_size: few
v_call: TRBV3-1/TRBV3-2
j_call: TRBJ1-1
cdr3_nt: TGTGCCAGCAGCCCCTGGACAGAGAACACTGAAGCTTTCTTT
cdr3_aa: CASSPWTENTEAFF

d_call: TRBD2
clone_size: NA
v_call: TRBV4-1
j_call: TRBJ2-1
cdr3_nt: TGCGCCAGCAGCCTGGGACTAGCGGGACTCAATGAGCAGTTCTTC
cdr3_aa: CASSLGLAGLNEQFF

d_call: TRBD2
clone_size: NA
v_call: TRBV29-1
j_call: TRBJ2-3
cdr3_nt: TGCAGCGGTACTGCGGGAGCAAGCACAGATACGCAGTATTTT
cdr3_aa: CSGTAGASTDTQYF

d_call: NA
clone_size: NA
v_call: TRBV5-1
j_call: TRBJ2-7
cdr3_nt: TGCGCCAGCAGCCCGACAGGATACGAGCAGTACTTC
cdr3_aa: CASSPTGYEQYF

d_call: NA
clone_size: NA
v_call: TRBV5-3
j_call: TRBJ1-6
cdr3_nt: TGTGCCAGAATCACGCGGCCGGGAACCTATAATTCACCCCTCCACTTT
cdr3_aa: CARITRPGTYNSPLHF

d_call: NA
clone_size: NA
v_call: TRBV12-5
j_call: TRBJ2-1
cdr3_nt: TGTGCTAGTGGTTCGGACTATTATGAGCAGTTCTTC
cdr3_aa: CASGSDYYEQFF

d_call: NA
clone_size: few
v_call: TRBV19
j_call: TRBJ2-5
cdr3_nt: TGTGCCAGTAGTATCACTGTTAAAGACAGCGAAGAGACCCAGTACTTC
cdr3_aa: CASSITVKDSEETQYF

d_call: TRBD2
clone_size: NA
v_call: TRBV3-1/TRBV3-2
j_call: TRBJ2-3
cdr3_nt: TGTGCCAGCAGCCAAGGCCCGGGAGGGCCAGATACGCAGTATTTT
cdr3_aa: CASSQGPGGPDTQYF

d_call: TRBD2
clone_size: NA
v_call: TRBV27
j_call: TRBJ2-1
cdr3_nt: TGTGCCAGCAGTTCCAATAGCGGGAGGGCTCCCTACAATGAGCAGTTCTTC
cdr3_aa: CASSSNSGRAPYNEQFF

d_call: TRBD1
clone_size: few
v_call: TRBV6-1
j_call: TRBJ1-1
cdr3_nt: TGTGCCAGCAGTGAATGGGCCAGGGGGCCTAACACTGAAGCTTTCTTT
cdr3_aa: CASSEWARGPNTEAFF

d_call: NA
clone_size: NA
v_call: TRBV28
j_call: TRBJ1-2
cdr3_nt: TGTGCCAGCAGTTTTTCAGGGTTTACTGGCTACACCTTC
cdr3_aa: CASSFSGFTGYTF

d_call: TRBD2
clone_size: NA
v_call: TRBV6-2/TRBV6-3
j_call: TRBJ2-5
cdr3_nt: TGTGCCAGCAGTTACTCCCAGCGGGGGCAGTACTTC
cdr3_aa: CASSYSQRGQYF

d_call: TRBD1
clone_size: NA
v_call: TRBV11-1
j_call: TRBJ2-7
cdr3_nt: TGTGCCAGCAGCCCCCGGACAGGGGTAAGAAACTACGAGCAGTACTTC
cdr3_aa: CASSPRTGVRNYEQYF

d_call: NA
clone_size: few
v_call: TRBV20-1
j_call: TRBJ2-1
cdr3_nt: TGCAGTGCTAGTTCGGGGAGTCGGGGTGAGCAGTTCTTC
cdr3_aa: CSASSGSRGEQFF

d_call: NA
clone_size: NA
v_call: TRBV7-7
j_call: TRBJ2-5
cdr3_nt: TGTGCCAGCACCCCCTTTGGGGCAGCGCAACAAGAGACCCAGTACTTC
cdr3_aa: CASTPFGAAQQETQYF

d_call: NA
clone_size: NA
v_call: TRBV5-1
j_call: TRBJ2-6
cdr3_nt: TGCGCCAGCAGCGCGACTGGCGCTGGGGCCAACGTCCTGACTTTC
cdr3_aa: CASSATGAGANVLTF

d_call: TRBD1
clone_size: NA
v_call: TRBV28
j_call: TRBJ1-5
cdr3_nt: TGTGCCAGCAGTTTCGGGACAGGGGATTCGAAGCCCCAGCATTTT
cdr3_aa: CASSFGTGDSKPQHF

d_call: NA
clone_size: NA
v_call: TRBV6-5
j_call: TRBJ1-3
cdr3_nt: TGTGCCAGCAGTTCCTCCCAGGACTCTGGAAACACCATATATTTT
cdr3_aa: CASSSSQDSGNTIYF